Here is one T cell receptor (beta chain) with its context. Unmatched junction bases numbered 5, after V lost 4 bases and J lost 0 bases. This CDR3 is 16 amino acids long. Looked up from germline, CDR1 is SGHNT and CDR2 is YENEEA. This sample was taken from a study of blood T cell repertoires in COVID-19. Study details: Both acute and convalescent COVID-19 samples were obtained from the United States, Italy and Spain. Sources were T cells, B-cell-depleted T cells, or PBMCs; the material itself was cDNA or gDNA.

In the authors' workflow: Reference gene primer amplification in the assay estimated nucleated cell counts. Sequencing was performed with immunoSEQ multiplex PCR; in TCRdb, only in-frame clones are kept and a portion is missing. The V and J calls and clone size were taken over from that table, and D and trimming were inferred from the DNA. Of more than 85,000 clones in the sample, about 76% were seen once. The chain employs TRBV11-3 and TRBJ2-2; TRBD1 aligns across 7 bases. Sequenced: peripheral blood. This TCR came from a man at least 80 years old with acute or convalescent COVID-19. Here the CDR3 reads CASSSGQPANTGELFF. For the CDR3, the DNA is TGTGCCAGCAGCTCGGGACAGCCCGCGAACACCGGGGAGCTGTTTTTT.